This T cell receptor (beta chain) emerged from a study of radiation and T cells in renal cell carcinoma. Study-wide background: Nephrectomy followed 15 Gy stereotactic body radiation by 4 weeks.

Study results and limitations: Top tumor clonotypes rose in blood 2 weeks post-radiation, then contracted.

Remarks on this clone: Its antigen remains unknown.

Trimming removed 1 base from V and 7 bases from J, with 11 bases in between. Germline V gene sequence: CDR1 SGHAT, CDR2 FQDESV (reference sequence). The CDR3 length is 14 residues. Documented time point: blood 2 weeks post-SBRT. Treatment: 15 Gy SBRT to primary tumor, nephrectomy 4 weeks later. Radiation-treated patients gave blood at baseline, week 2 and week 4. Sequenced by immunoSEQ multiplex PCR; TCRdb stores in-frame clones only, minus some. Of 70,000 to 80,000 clones in the sample, 80% to 90% are singletons; the top ten hold 20% to 25%. J is TRBJ2-1 and V is TRBV11-1; D is possibly TRBD1 (5 bases). The TCR originated in a woman aged 45-65 years with renal cell carcinoma. The sample was blood, taken from a patient whose treatment included radiotherapy and nephrectomy. CDR3 bases: TGTGCCAGCAGCTTAGGGCCAGGGCTAAATGAGCAGTTCTTC. Amino acids: CASSLGPGLNEQFF.